This passage covers 7 T cell receptor beta chains from one sample sequenced in a study of blood T cell repertoires in COVID-19. The protocol was immunoSEQ multiplex PCR, while the TCRdb copy is restricted to in-frame clones and leaves out a portion. Among roughly 250,000 clones listed, almost 85% were seen once. The sequencing sample was made of peripheral blood. The receptors were sampled from a woman older than 75 with acute or convalescent COVID-19.

The rearrangement uses TRBV11-1 and TRBJ2-7, with D perhaps TRBD1 (5 bases). The germline V gene encodes CDR1 SGHAT and CDR2 FQDESV (reference sequence). The CDR3 sequence is 14 residues long. V was trimmed by 4 bases and J by 6 bases, leaving 16 bases between them. The CDR3 reads CASSSSGNRREQYF. The CDR3 nucleotides read TGTGCCAGCAGCTCCTCAGGGAATCGGCGCGAGCAGTACTTC.

Written as DNA, the CDR3 is TGTGCCAGCAGCTTAGTAGGGGGTCTCGCGGGGGCGGGCCAGTACTTC. It is translated as CASSLVGGLAGAGQYF. V usage is TRBV7-2 and J usage is TRBJ2-5, with a possible D match to TRBD2 (7 bases). Germline CDR1 reads SGHTA; CDR2 reads FQGNSA. CDR3 length: 16 residues. Trimming removed 1 base from V and 10 bases from J, with 22 bases in between.

The genes are TRBV3-1 (or the pseudogene TRBV3-2) and TRBJ1-2; D remains ambiguous. The ends were cut back, 5 bases at V and 4 bases at J, with 17 bases in the middle. CDR3 size: 15 residues. Germline V gives CDR1 LGHDT, CDR2 YNNKEL (reference sequence). The CDR3 is CASSSPARFPYGYTF. The DNA of the CDR3 is TGTGCCAGCAGCTCCCCCGCCCGGTTCCCCTATGGCTACACCTTC.

The rearrangement joins TRBV4-1 to TRBJ1-6, with D perhaps TRBD1 (5 bases). Germline-derived CDR1 and CDR2 are MGHRA and YSYEKL. Trimming stripped 3 bases from V and 6 bases from J, with 15 bases between. The CDR3 loop spans 16 amino acids. The CDR3 loop reads CASSQPRSGGNSPLHF. For the CDR3, the DNA is TGCGCCAGCAGCCAGCCCCGATCGGGGGGTAATTCACCCCTCCACTTT.

This sequence joins TRBV5-1 and TRBJ1-2; 10 bases fit TRBD1. CDR3 length equals 16 residues. Germline values: CDR1 SGHRS, CDR2 YFSETQ. Trimming removed 4 bases from V and 5 bases from J; junction bases left unmatched: 11. The CDR3 here is CASSPQLGQGEYGYTF. The CDR3 DNA follows: TGCGCCAGCAGCCCACAACTCGGACAGGGGGAGTATGGCTACACCTTC.

CDR3 nucleotides: TGCGCCAGCAGCCCGGGATTTGGGCCGTCTTACGAGCAGTACTTC. Protein sequence: CASSPGFGPSYEQYF. The chain joins TRBV4-1 to TRBJ2-7; tentatively, D is TRBD2 (5 bases). Between the trimmed V and J ends, which lost 4 bases and 4 bases, there was a span of 17 bases. Germline CDR1 MGHRA, CDR2 YSYEKL. The CDR3 totals 15 residues.

This chain links TRBV6-2 or TRBV6-3 with TRBJ2-3; possibly TRBD2 for D (5 bases). Per the germline V gene, CDR1 is MNHEY and CDR2 is SVGEGT. Trimming took 0 bases from V and 4 from J, leaving 11 bases between them. The length of the CDR3 is 15 residues. CDR3: CASSYSRDSADTQYF. The CDR3 coding sequence is TGTGCCAGCAGTTACTCGCGTGATAGCGCAGATACGCAGTATTTT.